This TCR beta chain stems from a study of blood T cell repertoires in COVID-19. As for the study in general: T cells, B-cell-depleted T cells, or PBMCs supplied cDNA or gDNA.

How the authors handled the data: Cell counts per sample came from amplifying reference gene primers. Assay used: immunoSEQ multiplex PCR; TCRdb lists only in-frame clones, some missing. V and J calls and clone size are those listed in that table; D and trimming were worked out from the DNA. The table includes some 150,000 clones, roughly 84% detected once. One Seattle source followed patients from active infection through their disease course. The CDR3 is made up of 13 amino acids. Trimming shortened V by 1 base and J by 3 bases, and 7 bases separated the two germline ends. CDR1 is GTSNPN and CDR2 is SVGIG in the germline V gene (reference sequence).

The sequence derives from a woman aged 70-85 years with COVID-19, enrolled during active disease. The chain employs TRBV30 and TRBJ1-5; D is perhaps TRBD1 (6 bases). The sample consisted of peripheral blood. The CDR3 loop is CAWSGGPNQPQHF. In nucleotides, the CDR3 is TGTGCCTGGAGTGGGGGGCCCAATCAGCCCCAGCATTTT.